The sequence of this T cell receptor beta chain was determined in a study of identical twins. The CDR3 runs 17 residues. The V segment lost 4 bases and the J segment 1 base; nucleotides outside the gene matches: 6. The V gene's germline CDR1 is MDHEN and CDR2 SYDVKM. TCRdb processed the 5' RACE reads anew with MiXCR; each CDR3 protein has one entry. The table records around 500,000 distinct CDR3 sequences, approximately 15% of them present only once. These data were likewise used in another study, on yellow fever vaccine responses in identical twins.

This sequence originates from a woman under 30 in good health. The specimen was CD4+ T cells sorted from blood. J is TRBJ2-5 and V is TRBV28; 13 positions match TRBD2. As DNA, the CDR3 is TGTGCCAGCAGTTCCCCGGGGACTAGCGGGACCCAAGAGACCCAGTACTTC. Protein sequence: CASSSPGTSGTQETQYF.